These T cell receptor beta chains were read from a single sample in a study of spatial heterogeneity in lung cancer. In TCRdb, the 5' RACE reads were re-called with MiXCR into one record per CDR3 protein. This sample has around 100,000 distinct CDR3 sequences, with roughly a tenth found just once. Specimen: PBMCs, collected at follow-up. Every receptor here comes from a female donor with early-stage non-small cell lung cancer. Both conserved end residues are part of each CDR3.

v_gene | CDR3aa
TRBV5-4 | CASSRDREEKLFF
TRBV21-1 | CASSKDRSKGTDTQYF
TRBV7-9 | CASSALPGRGLYQAKNIQYF
TRBV18 | CASSPYGTDYGYTF
TRBV3-1 | CASSRGDTEAFF
TRBV4-1 | CASSQGTITRRTDTQYF
TRBV5-1 | CASSLWGWGQDSGANVLTF
TRBV10-3 | CAISDPSLAGGLGEQYF
TRBV5-1 | CASSFASGWETQYF
TRBV19 | CASISRTGSTDTQYF
TRBV6-5 | CASGQGLWETQYF
TRBV4-2 | CASSQGLGLAGYNEQFF
TRBV29-1 | CSVGPTQETQYF
TRBV19 | CASSILLLAGGKETQYF
TRBV29-1 | CSVEGRIGKTQYF
TRBV7-3 | CASSLMGTSTETQYF
TRBV12-3/TRBV12-4 | CASSLQFSTEAFF
TRBV20-1 | CSAPLHRETSF
TRBV3-1 | CASSIQKEQFF
TRBV6-2/TRBV6-3 | CASSYPGTILYGYTF
TRBV19 | CASSIGQGAAKNIQYF
TRBV11-2 | CASSLEGDGYTF
TRBV24-1 | CATSDFGELQYF
TRBV19 | CASMRGPYNEQFF
TRBV5-1 | CASSLDVGAFQETQYF
TRBV12-3/TRBV12-4 | CASSPRLAGKNIQYF
TRBV3-1 | CASSRTSVSTGELFF
TRBV14 | CASSQGLLRATATHF
TRBV11-3 | CASSSPIYNEQFF
TRBV18 | CASSPSSSRRGREKLFF
TRBV12-3/TRBV12-4 | CASSLPSGRPGANVLTF
TRBV10-3 | CAISASGGLETQYF
TRBV20-1 | CSARELRLAVFEQYF
TRBV27 | CASSLKSGRYQETQYF
TRBV9 | CASSVGGDETQYF
TRBV4-2 | CASSQGYFSEPQHF
TRBV12-3/TRBV12-4 | CASSGLGRTEAFF
TRBV28 | CASSLWGGTSGLDQETQYF
TRBV20-1 | CSASLRRGAGEQYF
TRBV7-8 | CASSSTKSSYNEQFF
TRBV7-2 | CASSLGVGNEQFF
TRBV28 | CASSSSSGRFEQYF
TRBV6-5 | CASSRAGRNEQFF
TRBV6-5 | CASSYTAQNYGYTF
TRBV28 | CASSLLEGGAFF
TRBV7-3 | CASSEHLAGAGDTQYF
TRBV6-5 | CASSAEGSTQYF
TRBV3-2 | CASSQGPIPYNEQFF
TRBV28 | CASNLGGRMNTEAFF
TRBV28 | CASNVNSGNTIYF
TRBV25-1 | CASSEQGLAGTGELFF
TRBV20-1 | CSARAWSTDTQYF
TRBV6-2/TRBV6-3 | CASRSDQAPYEQYF
TRBV24-1 | CATSEAPGRGGYNEQFF
TRBV10-1 | CASSGSGTSGNEQYF